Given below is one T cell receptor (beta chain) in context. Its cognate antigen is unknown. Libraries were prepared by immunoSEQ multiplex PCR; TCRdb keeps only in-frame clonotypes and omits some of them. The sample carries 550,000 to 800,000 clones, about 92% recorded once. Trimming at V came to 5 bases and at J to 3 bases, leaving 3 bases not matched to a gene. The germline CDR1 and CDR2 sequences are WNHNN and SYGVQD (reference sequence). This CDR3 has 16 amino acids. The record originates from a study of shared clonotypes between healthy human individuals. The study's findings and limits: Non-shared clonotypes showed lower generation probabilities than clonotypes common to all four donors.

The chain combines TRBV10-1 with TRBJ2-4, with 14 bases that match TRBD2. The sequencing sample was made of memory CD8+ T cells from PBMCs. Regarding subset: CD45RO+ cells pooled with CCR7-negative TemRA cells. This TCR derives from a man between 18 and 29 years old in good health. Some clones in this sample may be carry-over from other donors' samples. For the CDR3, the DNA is TGCGCCAGCAGTCCGGGACTAGCGGGAGTCAAAAACATTCAGTACTTC. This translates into CASSPGLAGVKNIQYF.